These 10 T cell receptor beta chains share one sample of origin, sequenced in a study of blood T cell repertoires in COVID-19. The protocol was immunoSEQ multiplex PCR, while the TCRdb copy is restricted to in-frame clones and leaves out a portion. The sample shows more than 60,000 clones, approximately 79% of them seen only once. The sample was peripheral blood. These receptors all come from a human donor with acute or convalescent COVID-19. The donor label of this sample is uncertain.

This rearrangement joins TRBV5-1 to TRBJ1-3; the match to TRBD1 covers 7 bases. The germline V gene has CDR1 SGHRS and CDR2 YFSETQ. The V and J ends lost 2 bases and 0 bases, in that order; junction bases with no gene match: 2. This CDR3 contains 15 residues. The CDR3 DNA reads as TGCGCCAGCAGCTTTACAGGGGCCTCTGGAAACACCATATATTTT. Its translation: CASSFTGASGNTIYF. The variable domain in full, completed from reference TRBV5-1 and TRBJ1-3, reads KAGVTQTPRYLIKTRGQQVTLSCSPISGHRSVSWYQQTPGQGLQFLFEYFSETQRNKGNFPGRFSGRQFSNSRSEMNVSTLELGDSALYLCASSFTGASGNTIYFGEGSWLTVV.

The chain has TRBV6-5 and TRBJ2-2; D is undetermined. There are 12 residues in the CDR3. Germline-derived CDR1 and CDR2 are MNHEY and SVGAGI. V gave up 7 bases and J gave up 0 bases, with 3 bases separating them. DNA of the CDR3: TGTGCCAGCACCGCGAACACCGGGGAGCTGTTTTTT. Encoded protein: CASTANTGELFF.

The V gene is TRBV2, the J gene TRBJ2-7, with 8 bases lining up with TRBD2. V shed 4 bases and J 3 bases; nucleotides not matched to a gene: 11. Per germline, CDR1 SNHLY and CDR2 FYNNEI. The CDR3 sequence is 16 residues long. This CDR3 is CASSGLLLAGLYEQYF. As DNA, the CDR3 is TGTGCCAGCAGTGGCCTTTTGCTAGCGGGCCTCTACGAGCAGTACTTC.

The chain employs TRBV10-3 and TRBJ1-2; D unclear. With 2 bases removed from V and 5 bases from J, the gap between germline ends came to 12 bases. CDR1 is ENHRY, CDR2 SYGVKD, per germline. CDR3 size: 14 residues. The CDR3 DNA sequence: TGTGCCATCAGTGAGGCCGGGAATCTTTATGGCTACACCTTC. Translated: CAISEAGNLYGYTF.

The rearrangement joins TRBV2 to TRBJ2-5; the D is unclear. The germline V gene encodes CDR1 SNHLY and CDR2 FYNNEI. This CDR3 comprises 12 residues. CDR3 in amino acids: CASESSRETQYF. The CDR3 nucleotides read TGTGCAAGCGAGAGTAGCAGAGAGACCCAGTACTTC.

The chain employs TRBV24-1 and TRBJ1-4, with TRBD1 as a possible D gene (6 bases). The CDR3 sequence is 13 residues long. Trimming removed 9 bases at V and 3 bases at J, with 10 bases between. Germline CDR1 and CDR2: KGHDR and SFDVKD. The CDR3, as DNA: TGTGCCACCCAGGGGTTGTCTAATGAAAAACTGTTTTTT. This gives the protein CATQGLSNEKLFF.

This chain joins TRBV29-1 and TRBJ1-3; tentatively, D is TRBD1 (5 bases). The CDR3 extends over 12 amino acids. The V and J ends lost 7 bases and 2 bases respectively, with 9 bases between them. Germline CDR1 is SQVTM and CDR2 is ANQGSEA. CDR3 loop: CSGGTAGNTIYF. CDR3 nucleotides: TGCAGCGGTGGGACTGCTGGAAACACCATATATTTT. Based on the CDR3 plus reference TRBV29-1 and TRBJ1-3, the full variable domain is SAVISQKPSRDICQRGTSLTIQCQVDSQVTMMFWYRQQPGQSLTLIATANQGSEATYESGFVIDKFPISRPNLTFSTLTVSNMSPEDSSIYLCSGGTAGNTIYFGEGSWLTVV.

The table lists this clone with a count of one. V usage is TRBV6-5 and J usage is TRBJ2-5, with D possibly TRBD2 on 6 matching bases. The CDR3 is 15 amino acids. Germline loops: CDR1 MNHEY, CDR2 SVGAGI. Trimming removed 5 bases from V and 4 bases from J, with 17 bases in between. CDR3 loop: CASSLLGGTGETQYF. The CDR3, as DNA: TGTGCCAGCAGTCTTCTTGGCGGGACTGGAGAGACCCAGTACTTC.

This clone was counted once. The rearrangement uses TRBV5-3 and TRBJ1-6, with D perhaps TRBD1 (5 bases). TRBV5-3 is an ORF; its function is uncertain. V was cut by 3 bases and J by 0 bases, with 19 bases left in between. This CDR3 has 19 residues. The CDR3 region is CARSSGLRQPSSYNSPLHF. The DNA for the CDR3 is TGTGCCAGAAGCTCCGGCCTCCGACAGCCGAGCTCCTATAATTCACCCCTCCACTTT.

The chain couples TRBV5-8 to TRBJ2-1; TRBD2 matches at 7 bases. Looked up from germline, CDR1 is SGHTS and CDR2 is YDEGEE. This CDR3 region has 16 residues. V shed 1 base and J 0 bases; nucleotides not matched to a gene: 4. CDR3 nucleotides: TGTGCCAGCAGCTTGCTCGGCGGGAGCTCCTACAATGAGCAGTTCTTC. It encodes CASSLLGGSSYNEQFF.